The sample holds a few counts of the clone carrying this T cell receptor (beta chain). The antigen is undetermined. Sample treatment: roughly ten-day PBMC culture with coronavirus spike peptide pools or control peptides (ViraFEST assay). The record originates from a study of vaccination and CD4 T cells after COVID-19. About the study: Participants were vaccinated with two doses, given as either BNT162b2 or mRNA-1273 vaccine. Diagnosis preceded the drawing of post-COVID samples by a median about 98 days (range 35 to 161).

Germline CDR1 MNHNS, CDR2 SASEGT. The CDR3 is 12 amino acids. Trimming took off 6 bases at V and 4 bases at J, with 9 bases between the two ends. Researchers used the Oncomine TCR Beta short-read assay to sequence DNA from cultured CD4+ T cells. A single record per CDR3 protein comes from TCRdb applying MiXCR to the PCR reads. Of about 20,000 distinct CDR3 sequences listed, 60% are singletons. The receptor was isolated from a human donor who had recovered from COVID-19. V usage is TRBV6-1 and J usage is TRBJ1-2; D uncertain. This material consisted of CD4+ T cells from blood, cultured in vitro, taken after SARS-CoV-2 vaccination. This CDR3 reads CASSPEIYGYTF. In DNA, the CDR3 is TGTGCCAGCAGCCCGGAGATCTATGGCTACACCTTC.